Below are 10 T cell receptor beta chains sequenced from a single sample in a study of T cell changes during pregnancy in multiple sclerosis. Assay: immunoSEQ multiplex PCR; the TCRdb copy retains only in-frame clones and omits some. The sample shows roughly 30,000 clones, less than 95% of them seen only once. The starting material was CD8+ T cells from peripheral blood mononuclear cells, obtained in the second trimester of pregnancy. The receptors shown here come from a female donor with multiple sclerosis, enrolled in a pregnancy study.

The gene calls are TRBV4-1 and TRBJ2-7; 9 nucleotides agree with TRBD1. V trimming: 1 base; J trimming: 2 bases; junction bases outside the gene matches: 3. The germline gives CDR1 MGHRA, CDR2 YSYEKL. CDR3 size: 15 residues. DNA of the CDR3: TGCGCCAGCAGCCAAGTAGGACAGGGGACCTACGAGCAGTACTTC. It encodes CASSQVGQGTYEQYF.

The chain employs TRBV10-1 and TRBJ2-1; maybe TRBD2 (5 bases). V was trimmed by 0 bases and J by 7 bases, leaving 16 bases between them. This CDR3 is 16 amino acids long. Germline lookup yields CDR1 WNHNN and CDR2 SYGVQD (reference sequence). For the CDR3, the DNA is TGCGCCAGCAGTGAGTCGCTAGCCGCGCCAGTGAATGAGCAGTTCTTC. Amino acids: CASSESLAAPVNEQFF.

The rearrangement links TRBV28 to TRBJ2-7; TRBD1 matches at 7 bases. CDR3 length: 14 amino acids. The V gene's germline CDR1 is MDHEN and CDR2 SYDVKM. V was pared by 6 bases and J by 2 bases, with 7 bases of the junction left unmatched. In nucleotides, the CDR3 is TGTGCCAGCAGATACCGGGACAGACCCTACGAGCAGTACTTC. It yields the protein CASRYRDRPYEQYF.

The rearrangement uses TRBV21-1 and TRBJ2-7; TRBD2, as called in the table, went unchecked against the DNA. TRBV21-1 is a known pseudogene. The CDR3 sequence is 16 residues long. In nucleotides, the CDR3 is TGTGCCAGCAGCAAAATTAGGACTAGCGAGACCTACGAGCAGTACTTC. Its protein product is CASSKIRTSETYEQYF.

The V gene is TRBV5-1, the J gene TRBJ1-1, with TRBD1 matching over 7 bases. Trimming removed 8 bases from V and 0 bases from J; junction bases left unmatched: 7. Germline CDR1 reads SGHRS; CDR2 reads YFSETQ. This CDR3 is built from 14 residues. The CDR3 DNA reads TGCGCCAGTACACAGGGGCATCTGAACACTGAAGCTTTCTTT. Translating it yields CASTQGHLNTEAFF.

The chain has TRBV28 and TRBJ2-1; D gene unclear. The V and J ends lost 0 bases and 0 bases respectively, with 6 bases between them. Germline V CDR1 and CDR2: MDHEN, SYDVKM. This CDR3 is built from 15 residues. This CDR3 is CASSLWQNSYNEQFF. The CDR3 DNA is TGTGCCAGCAGTTTATGGCAGAACTCCTACAATGAGCAGTTCTTC.

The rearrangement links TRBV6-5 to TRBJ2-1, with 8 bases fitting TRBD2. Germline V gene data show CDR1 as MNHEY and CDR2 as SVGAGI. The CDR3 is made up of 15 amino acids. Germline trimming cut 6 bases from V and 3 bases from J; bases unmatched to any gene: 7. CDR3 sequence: CASRMNSGIYNEQFF. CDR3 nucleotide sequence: TGTGCCAGCAGAATGAATAGCGGGATCTACAATGAGCAGTTCTTC.

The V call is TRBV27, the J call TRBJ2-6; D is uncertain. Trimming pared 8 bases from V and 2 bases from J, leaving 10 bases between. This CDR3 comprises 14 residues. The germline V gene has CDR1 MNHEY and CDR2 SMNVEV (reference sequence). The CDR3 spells CASAISAGANVLTF. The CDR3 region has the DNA TGTGCCAGCGCTATAAGTGCTGGGGCCAACGTCCTGACTTTC.

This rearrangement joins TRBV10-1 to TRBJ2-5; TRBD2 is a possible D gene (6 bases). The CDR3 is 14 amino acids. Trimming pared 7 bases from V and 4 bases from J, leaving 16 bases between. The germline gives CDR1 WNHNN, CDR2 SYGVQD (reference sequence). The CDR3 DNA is TGCGCCAGCAACCCCGAGCGGGCGGGAGAGACCCAGTACTTC. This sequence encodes CASNPERAGETQYF.

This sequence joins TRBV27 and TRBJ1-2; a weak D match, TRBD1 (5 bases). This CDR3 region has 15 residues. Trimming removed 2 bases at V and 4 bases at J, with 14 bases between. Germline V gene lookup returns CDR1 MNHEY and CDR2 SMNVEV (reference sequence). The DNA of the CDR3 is TGTGCCAGCAGTTTACTTTCAGGGTCTGTCTATGGCTACACCTTC. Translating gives CASSLLSGSVYGYTF.